Presented here are 20 T cell receptor beta chains from one specimen sequenced in a study of T cells after yellow fever vaccination. One entry per CDR3 protein results from TCRdb running MiXCR on the 5' RACE reads. The data contain around 320,000 distinct CDR3 sequences, 4% to 5.5% of them singletons. The specimen comprised PBMCs, sampled 15 days after the yellow fever booster vaccination. The origin of the receptors is a man aged 18 to 30 who received the YFV17D yellow fever vaccine.

CDR3 residues: CASSRLGTNEKLFF. The CDR3 nucleotides read TGTGCCAGCAGCCGGCTGGGAACTAATGAAAAACTGTTTTTT. J is TRBJ1-4 and V is TRBV7-2; D is undetermined. V was cut by 5 bases and J by 1 base, with 8 bases left in between. This CDR3 is 14 amino acids long. CDR1 is SGHTA, CDR2 FQGNSA, per germline.

A few counts support this clonotype. This rearrangement joins TRBV4-2 to TRBJ1-1; unclear D gene. The germline CDR1 and CDR2 sequences are LGHNA and YNFKEQ. V lost 1 base and J 8 bases, leaving 23 bases between the germline ends. CDR3 length: 17 amino acids. CDR3 region: CASSQAGLQGRSEEAFF. The CDR3 bases are TGTGCCAGCAGCCAAGCGGGTCTTCAAGGGAGGTCAGAGGAAGCTTTCTTT.

The CDR3 protein is CASSQEYTPYNEQFF. The CDR3 nucleotides are TGCGCCAGCAGCCAAGAATATACGCCTTACAATGAGCAGTTCTTC. V usage is TRBV4-1 and J usage is TRBJ2-1; no firm D call. The CDR3 has 15 amino acids. V lost 0 bases and J lost 4, with 10 bases in between. The V gene's germline CDR1 is MGHRA and CDR2 YSYEKL.

V usage is TRBV5-1 and J usage is TRBJ2-1; perhaps TRBD2 as D (5 bases). This CDR3 has 17 residues. Germline V CDR1 and CDR2: SGHRS, YFSETQ. V was trimmed by 0 bases and J by 0 bases, leaving 13 bases between them. CDR3 amino acids: CASSLGQSGGSYNEQFF. The CDR3, as DNA: TGCGCCAGCAGCTTGGGGCAGAGCGGCGGCTCCTACAATGAGCAGTTCTTC.

This clonotype was found a few times. This chain joins TRBV12-3 or TRBV12-4 and TRBJ2-2, with D perhaps TRBD2 (6 bases). This CDR3 has 14 residues. The germline V and J ends were trimmed by 4 bases and 5 bases, with 11 bases remaining between them. For the CDR3, the DNA is TGTGCCAGCAGTTCGGGACTTTCGACCGGGGAGCTGTTTTTT. This codes for CASSSGLSTGELFF.

This clonotype was counted at least ten times. The V gene is TRBV7-9, the J gene TRBJ2-5; the D gene is possibly TRBD2 (6 bases). CDR3 size: 14 residues. Trimming took 5 bases from V and 5 from J, leaving 15 bases between them. CDR1 is SEHNR, CDR2 FQNEAQ, per germline (reference sequence). CDR3 coding DNA: TGTGCCAGCAGCCGACGAAGGGCGGGGGAGACCCAGTACTTC. This gives the protein CASSRRRAGETQYF.

The chain is built from TRBV7-6 and TRBJ1-2; D gene unclear. The CDR3 extends over 14 amino acids. Germline CDR1 is SGHVS and CDR2 is FNYEAQ. Trimming removed 5 bases at V and 8 bases at J, with 18 bases between. CDR3 amino acids: CASSDQATGLGYTF. The CDR3 bases are TGTGCCAGCAGCGATCAGGCGACGGGTCTCGGCTACACCTTC.

The chain couples TRBV6-6 to TRBJ1-2; the D is unclear. The CDR3 spans 15 residues. Germline lookup yields CDR1 MNHNY and CDR2 SVGAGI (reference sequence). V lost 6 bases and J lost 2, with 16 bases in between. The CDR3 DNA follows: TGTGCCAGCAGCCCTCCGAGGGAGGTGAACTATGGCTACACCTTC. Its translation is CASSPPREVNYGYTF.

This chain's CDR3 is CASSTGVPRGGYTF. DNA of the CDR3: TGTGCCAGCAGCACCGGGGTCCCCCGCGGAGGCTACACCTTC. The chain carries TRBV9 and TRBJ1-2; no reliable D call. Trimming took off 4 bases at V and 8 bases at J, with 18 bases between the two ends. The CDR3 runs to 14 residues. Looked up from germline, CDR1 is SGDLS and CDR2 is YYNGEE.

This clonotype showed up many times. This sequence joins TRBV27 and TRBJ2-6; 8 bases fit TRBD1. CDR3 length equals 15 residues. V trimming: 8 bases; J trimming: 0 bases; junction bases outside the gene matches: 3. CDR1 and CDR2 (germline): MNHEY, SMNVEV (reference sequence). DNA of the CDR3: TGTGCCAGCGGTGACAGGGGCTCTGGGGCCAACGTCCTGACTTTC. Translated: CASGDRGSGANVLTF.

This chain uses TRBV5-6 with TRBJ2-3; D might be TRBD1 (6 bases). This CDR3 has 15 residues. From germline, CDR1 is SGHDT and CDR2 YYEEEE. V was trimmed by 0 bases and J by 5 bases, leaving 13 bases between them. The CDR3 nucleotides read TGTGCCAGCAGCTTGGCAACAGGGTCCATAGATACGCAGTATTTT. Its translation is CASSLATGSIDTQYF.

The rearrangement joins TRBV12-3 or TRBV12-4 to TRBJ1-1; D not resolved. The CDR3 length is 14 residues. Trimming took 6 bases from V and 1 from J, leaving 12 bases between them. CDR3 in DNA: TGTGCCAGCAGCCCACCCCCGGGGAACACTGAAGCTTTCTTT. This gives the protein CASSPPPGNTEAFF.

This clonotype was counted ten times or more. The gene calls are TRBV4-2 and TRBJ2-1; 7 positions agree with TRBD1. The CDR3 totals 15 residues. In germline, CDR1 is LGHNA, CDR2 YNFKEQ. Trimming removed 4 bases from V and 2 bases from J; junction bases left unmatched: 5. The CDR3, as DNA: TGTGCCAGCAGCCCTGGGACAGCAACCTACAATGAGCAGTTCTTC. Translation: CASSPGTATYNEQFF.

The rearrangement links TRBV7-9 to TRBJ2-3; perhaps TRBD2 as D (6 bases). The CDR3 length is 17 residues. Germline V gene data show CDR1 as SEHNR and CDR2 as FQNEAQ (reference sequence). V dropped 2 bases and J dropped 0 bases, with 15 bases sitting between them. In nucleotides, the CDR3 is TGTGCCAGCAGCTTACTGCGGGGTCGTGCTAGCACAGATACGCAGTATTTT. Protein: CASSLLRGRASTDTQYF.

This clonotype was observed many times. The V gene is TRBV11-2, the J gene TRBJ2-3, with D possibly being TRBD1 (5 bases). V lost 6 bases and J lost 6, with 10 bases in between. CDR1 is SGHAT and CDR2 is FQNNGV in the germline V gene. CDR3 length: 12 amino acids. The DNA for the CDR3 is TGTGCCAGCAGTTCAGGGTGGGATACGCAGTATTTT. It is translated as CASSSGWDTQYF.

At least ten counts were recorded for this clonotype. The chain links TRBV7-2 to TRBJ1-1, with TRBD1 identical over 12 bases. Per the germline V gene, CDR1 is SGHTA and CDR2 is FQGNSA. V shed 3 bases and J 11 bases; nucleotides not matched to a gene: 4. The CDR3 has 13 amino acids. In nucleotides, the CDR3 is TGTGCCAGCAGCTTGGGACAGGGGGCGTCCGCTTTCTTT. It encodes CASSLGQGASAFF. Full variable domain (outside the CDR3, taken from reference TRBV7-2 and TRBJ1-1): GAGVSQSPSNKVTEKGKDVELRCDPISGHTALYWYRQSLGQGLEFLIYFQGNSAPDKSGLPSDRFSAERTGGSVSTLTIQRTQQEDSAVYLCASSLGQGASAFFGQGTRLTVV.

This clonotype was found many times. The chain joins TRBV5-1 to TRBJ1-1; D gene ambiguous. The CDR3 covers 16 residues. Germline lookup yields CDR1 SGHRS and CDR2 YFSETQ. Deletions cut 0 bases from V and 0 bases from J, with 12 bases between. This CDR3 is CASSLVPPGMNTEAFF. As DNA, the CDR3 is TGCGCCAGCAGCTTGGTTCCCCCAGGAATGAACACTGAAGCTTTCTTT.

A few counts support this clonotype. The rearrangement links TRBV10-3 to TRBJ1-2; no definite D call. The CDR3 has 15 amino acids. From germline, CDR1 is ENHRY and CDR2 SYGVKD. Trimming cost V 3 bases and J 0 bases, with 11 bases left between them. CDR3 in DNA: TGTGCCATCAGTGACGGGGAGAGGGCTAACTATGGCTACACCTTC. Encoded protein: CAISDGERANYGYTF.

This clonotype was recorded many times. CDR3 coding DNA: TGCGCCAGCAGCAAACACGACAGGGCGGGCACTGAAGCTTTCTTT. Protein: CASSKHDRAGTEAFF. This rearrangement joins TRBV5-1 to TRBJ1-1, with 7 bases aligning to TRBD1. With V trimmed by 4 bases and J by 4 bases, 10 bases remained unmatched. The germline V gene encodes CDR1 SGHRS and CDR2 YFSETQ. The CDR3 length is 15 residues.

Ten or more counts support this clonotype. In nucleotides, the CDR3 is TGTGCCAGCAGCGCGACAGGGGCCAATCAGCCCCAGCATTTT. Its translation is CASSATGANQPQHF. This chain joins TRBV9 and TRBJ1-5, with 8 bases aligning to TRBD1. Looked up from germline, CDR1 is SGDLS and CDR2 is YYNGEE. V trimming: 3 bases; J trimming: 3 bases; junction bases outside the gene matches: 2. The CDR3 runs 14 residues.